This T cell receptor (beta chain) stems from a study of response to subunit inactivated influenza vaccine. CDR1 and CDR2 from the germline V gene are SNHLY and FYNNEI. CDR3 size: 15 residues. The ends lost 5 bases at V and 2 bases at J; junction bases unmatched: 7. This clonotype was observed a few times. TCRdb used MiXCR to reprocess the RT-PCR reads, holding one entry per CDR3 protein. This sample has over 800,000 distinct CDR3 sequences, with approximately 22% found just once. The sequence derives from a man in his forties or fifties who received an inactivated influenza vaccine. The rearrangement links TRBV2 to TRBJ2-7; the match to TRBD2 covers 9 bases. The specimen comprised PBMCs from blood, sampled roughly 5 days after vaccination. The CDR3 sequence: CASSSGGSLAYEQYF. The CDR3 DNA reads TGTGCCAGCAGTAGCGGGGGGTCCCTCGCCTACGAGCAGTACTTC.